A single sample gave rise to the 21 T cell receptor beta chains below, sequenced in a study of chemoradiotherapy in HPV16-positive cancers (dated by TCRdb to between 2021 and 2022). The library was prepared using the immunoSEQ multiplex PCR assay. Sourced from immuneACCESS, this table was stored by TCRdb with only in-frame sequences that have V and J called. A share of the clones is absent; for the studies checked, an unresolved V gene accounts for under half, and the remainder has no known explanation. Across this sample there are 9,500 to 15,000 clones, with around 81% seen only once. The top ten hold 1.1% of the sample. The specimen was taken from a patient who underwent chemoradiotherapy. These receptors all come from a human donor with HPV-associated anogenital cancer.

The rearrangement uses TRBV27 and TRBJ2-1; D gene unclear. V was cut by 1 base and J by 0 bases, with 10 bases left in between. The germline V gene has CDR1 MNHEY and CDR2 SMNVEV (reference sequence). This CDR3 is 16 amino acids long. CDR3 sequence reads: CASSLFTVSSYNEQFF. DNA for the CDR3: TGTGCCAGCAGTTTATTCACAGTTAGCTCCTACAATGAGCAGTTCTTC.

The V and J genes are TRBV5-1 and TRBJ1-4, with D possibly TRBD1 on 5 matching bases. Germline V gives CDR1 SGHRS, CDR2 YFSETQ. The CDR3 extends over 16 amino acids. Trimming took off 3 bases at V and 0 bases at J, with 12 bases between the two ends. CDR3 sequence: CASSWGGGTTNEKLFF. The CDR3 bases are TGCGCCAGCAGCTGGGGGGGTGGAACAACTAATGAAAAACTGTTTTTT.

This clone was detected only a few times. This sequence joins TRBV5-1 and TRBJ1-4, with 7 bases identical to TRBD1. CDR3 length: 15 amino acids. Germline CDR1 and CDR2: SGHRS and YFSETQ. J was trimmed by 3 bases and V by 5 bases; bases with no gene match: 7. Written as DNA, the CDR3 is TGCGCCAGCAGGGATACAGGGGAATCTAATGAAAAACTGTTTTTT. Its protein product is CASRDTGESNEKLFF.

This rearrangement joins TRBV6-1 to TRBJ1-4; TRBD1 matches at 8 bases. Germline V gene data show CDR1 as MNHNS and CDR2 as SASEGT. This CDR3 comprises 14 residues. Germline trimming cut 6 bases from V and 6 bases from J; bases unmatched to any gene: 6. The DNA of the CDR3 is TGTGCCAGCAGGAGACAGGGGAGGGATGAAAAACTGTTTTTT. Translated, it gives CASRRQGRDEKLFF.

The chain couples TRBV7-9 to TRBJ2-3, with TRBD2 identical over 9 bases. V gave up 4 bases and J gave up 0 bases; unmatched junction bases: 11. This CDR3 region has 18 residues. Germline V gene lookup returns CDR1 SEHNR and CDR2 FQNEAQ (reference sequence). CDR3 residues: CASSSLAGGPSSTDTQYF. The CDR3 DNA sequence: TGTGCCAGCAGCTCTCTGGCGGGGGGGCCCTCTAGCACAGATACGCAGTATTTT.

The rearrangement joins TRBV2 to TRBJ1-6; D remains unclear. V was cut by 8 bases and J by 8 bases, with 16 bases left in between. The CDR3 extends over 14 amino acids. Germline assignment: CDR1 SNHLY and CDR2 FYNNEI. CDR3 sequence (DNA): TGTGCCAGCGTAGAGGGTCTTCGGGATTCACCCCTCCACTTT. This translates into CASVEGLRDSPLHF.

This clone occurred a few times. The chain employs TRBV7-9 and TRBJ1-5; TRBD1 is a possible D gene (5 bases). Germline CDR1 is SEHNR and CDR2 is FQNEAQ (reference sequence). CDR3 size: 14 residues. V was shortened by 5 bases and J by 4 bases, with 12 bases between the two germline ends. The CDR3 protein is CASSVGTENQPQHF. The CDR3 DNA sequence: TGTGCCAGCAGCGTAGGGACTGAAAATCAGCCCCAGCATTTT.

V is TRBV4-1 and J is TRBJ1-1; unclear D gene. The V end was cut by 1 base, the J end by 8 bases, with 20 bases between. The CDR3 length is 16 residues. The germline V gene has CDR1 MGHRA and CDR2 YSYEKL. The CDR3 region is CASSQGLLAGKSEAFF. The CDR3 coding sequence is TGCGCCAGCAGCCAAGGGCTTCTGGCGGGGAAAAGCGAAGCTTTCTTT.

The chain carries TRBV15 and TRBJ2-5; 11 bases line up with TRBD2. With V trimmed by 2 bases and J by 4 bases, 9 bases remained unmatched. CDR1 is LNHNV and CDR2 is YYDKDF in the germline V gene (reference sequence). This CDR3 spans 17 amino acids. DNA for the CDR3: TGTGCCACCAGCAGACGGATAATAGCGGGGGGGGGAGAGACCCAGTACTTC. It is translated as CATSRRIIAGGGETQYF.

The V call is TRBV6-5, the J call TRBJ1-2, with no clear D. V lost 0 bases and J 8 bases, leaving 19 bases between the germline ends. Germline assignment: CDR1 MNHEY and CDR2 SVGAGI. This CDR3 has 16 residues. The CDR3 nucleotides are TGTGCCAGCAGTTACTCGATCTCGGCGGAGGCGAGGGGCTACACCTTC. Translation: CASSYSISAEARGYTF.

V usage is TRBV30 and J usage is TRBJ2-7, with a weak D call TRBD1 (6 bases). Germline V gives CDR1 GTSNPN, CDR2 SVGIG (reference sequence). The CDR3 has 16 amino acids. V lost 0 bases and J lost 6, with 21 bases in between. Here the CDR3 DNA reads TGTGCCTGGAGTGTCGCAGGGGCTCTCGGTGGCGCCGAGCAGTACTTC. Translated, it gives CAWSVAGALGGAEQYF.

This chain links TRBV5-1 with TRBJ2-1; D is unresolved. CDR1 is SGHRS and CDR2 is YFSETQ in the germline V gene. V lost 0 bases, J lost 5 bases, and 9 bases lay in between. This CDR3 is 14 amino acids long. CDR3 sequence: CASSLANTHNEQFF. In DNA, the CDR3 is TGCGCCAGCAGCTTGGCCAACACGCACAATGAGCAGTTCTTC.

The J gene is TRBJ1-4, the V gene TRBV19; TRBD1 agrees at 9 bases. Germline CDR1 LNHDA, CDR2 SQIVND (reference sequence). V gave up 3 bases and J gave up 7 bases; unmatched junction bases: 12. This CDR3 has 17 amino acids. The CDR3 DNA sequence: TGTGCCAGTAGTATCGACAGGGGGAAGATTGTCAGTGAAAAACTGTTTTTT. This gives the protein CASSIDRGKIVSEKLFF.

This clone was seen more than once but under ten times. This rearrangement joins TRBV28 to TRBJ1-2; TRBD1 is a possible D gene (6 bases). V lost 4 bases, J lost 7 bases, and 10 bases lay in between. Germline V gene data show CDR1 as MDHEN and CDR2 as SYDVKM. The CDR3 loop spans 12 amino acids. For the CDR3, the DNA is TGTGCCAGCAGTTCAGGGGAAATTGGCTACACCTTC. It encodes CASSSGEIGYTF.

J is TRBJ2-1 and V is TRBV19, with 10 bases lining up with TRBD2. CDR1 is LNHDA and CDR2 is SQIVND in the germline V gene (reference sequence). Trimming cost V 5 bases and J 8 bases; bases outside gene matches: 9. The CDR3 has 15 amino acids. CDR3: CASSGSGGARDEQFF. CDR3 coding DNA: TGTGCCAGTAGTGGGAGCGGGGGGGCCCGGGATGAGCAGTTCTTC.

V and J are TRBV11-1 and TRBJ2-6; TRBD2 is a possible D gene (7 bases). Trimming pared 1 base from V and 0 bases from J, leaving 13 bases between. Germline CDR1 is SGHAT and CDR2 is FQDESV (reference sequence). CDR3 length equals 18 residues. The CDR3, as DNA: TGTGCCAGCAGCTTAGAGACGGGGGGCTACTCTGGGGCCAACGTCCTGACTTTC. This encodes CASSLETGGYSGANVLTF.

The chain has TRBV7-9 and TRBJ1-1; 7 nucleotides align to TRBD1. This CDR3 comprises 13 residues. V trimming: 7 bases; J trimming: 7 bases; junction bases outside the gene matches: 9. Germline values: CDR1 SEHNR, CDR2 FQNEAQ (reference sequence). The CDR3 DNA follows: TGTGCCAGCAACAGACAGGGTGGGGATGAAGCTTTCTTT. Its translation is CASNRQGGDEAFF.

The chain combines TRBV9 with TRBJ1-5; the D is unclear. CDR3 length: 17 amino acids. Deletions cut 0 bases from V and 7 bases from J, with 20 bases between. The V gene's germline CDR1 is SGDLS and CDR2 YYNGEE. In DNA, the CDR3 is TGTGCCAGCAGCGTAGCGGCAGACCTACGCGGTGGGCAGCCCCAGCATTTT. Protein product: CASSVAADLRGGQPQHF.

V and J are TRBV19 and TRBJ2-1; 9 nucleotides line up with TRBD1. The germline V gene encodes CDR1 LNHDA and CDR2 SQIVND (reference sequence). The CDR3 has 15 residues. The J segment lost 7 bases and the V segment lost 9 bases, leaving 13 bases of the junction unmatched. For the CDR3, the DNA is TGTGCCAGCACAACCGGGACAGGGTGGGTGAATGAGCAGTTCTTC. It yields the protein CASTTGTGWVNEQFF.

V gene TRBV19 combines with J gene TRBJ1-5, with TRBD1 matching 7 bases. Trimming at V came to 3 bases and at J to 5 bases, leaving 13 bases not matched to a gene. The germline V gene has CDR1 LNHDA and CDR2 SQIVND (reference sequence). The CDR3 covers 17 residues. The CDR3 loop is CASSILSTGYRDQPQHF. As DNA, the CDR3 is TGTGCCAGTAGTATCTTATCGACAGGGTATAGGGATCAGCCCCAGCATTTT.

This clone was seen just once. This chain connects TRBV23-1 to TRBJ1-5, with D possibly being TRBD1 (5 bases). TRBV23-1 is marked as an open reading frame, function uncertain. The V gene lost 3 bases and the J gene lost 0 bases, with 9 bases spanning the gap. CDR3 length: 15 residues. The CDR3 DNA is TGCGCCAGCAGTCACGTGACAGTTAGCAATCAGCCCCAGCATTTT. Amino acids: CASSHVTVSNQPQHF.